Listed here are 29 T cell receptor beta chains from one sample, sequenced in a study of T cell responses to AZD1222 COVID-19 vaccine. Profiling relied on immunoSEQ multiplex PCR, and the TCRdb table lists in-frame clones only, not all of them. The sample carries tens of thousands of clones, about 90% recorded once. The sample was peripheral blood, taken on day 0 of MenACWY control vaccination. The source of these receptors is an adult in good health.

This clone was seen only a few times. CDR3 sequence (DNA): TGTGCCAGCAGTACAGGCGGTGGTGAGCAGTTCTTC. This codes for CASSTGGGEQFF. The V gene is TRBV2, the J gene TRBJ2-1; maybe TRBD1 (5 bases). The CDR3 runs 12 residues. CDR1 is SNHLY and CDR2 is FYNNEI in the germline V gene. V was clipped by 5 bases and J by 9 bases, with 11 bases between them.

The J gene is TRBJ2-2, the V gene TRBV7-9; D gene unclear. Per germline, CDR1 SEHNR and CDR2 FQNEAQ (reference sequence). This CDR3 is built from 15 residues. V was trimmed by 3 bases and J by 0 bases, leaving 8 bases between them. CDR3 DNA sequence: TGTGCCAGCAGCTTGTCTGCGGCGAACACCGGGGAGCTGTTTTTT. Its protein is CASSLSAANTGELFF. Variable domain in full (rest from reference TRBV7-9 and TRBJ2-2): DTGVSQNPRHKITKRGQNVTFRCDPISEHNRLYWYRQTLGQGPEFLTYFQNEAQLEKSRLLSDRFSAERPKGSFSTLEIQRTEQGDSAMYLCASSLSAANTGELFFGEGSRLTVL.

The chain uses TRBV7-3 and TRBJ2-7; D perhaps matches TRBD1 (5 bases). V gave up 5 bases and J gave up 0 bases, with 8 bases separating them. The CDR3 length is 13 residues. From germline, CDR1 is SGHTA and CDR2 FQGTGA. The CDR3 DNA follows: TGTGCCAGCAGCAGGGGTGACTCCTACGAGCAGTACTTC. It yields the protein CASSRGDSYEQYF.

This clone was seen only a few times. J is TRBJ1-4 and V is TRBV27, with 7 positions matching TRBD1. CDR1 MNHEY and CDR2 SMNVEV come from the germline V gene (reference sequence). Trimming cost V 7 bases and J 8 bases; bases outside gene matches: 10. The CDR3 runs to 14 residues. CDR3 DNA sequence: TGTGCCAGCACCGCCGGACAGGCCGCCGAAAAACTGTTTTTT. This encodes CASTAGQAAEKLFF.

The count of this clone is one. CDR3 bases: TGTGCCAGCAGCTTACGTGGGGGGATAAGCAATCAGCCCCAGCATTTT. This gives the protein CASSLRGGISNQPQHF. This chain uses TRBV5-8 with TRBJ1-5; TRBD1 is a possible D gene (5 bases). Germline assignment: CDR1 SGHTS and CDR2 YDEGEE. The CDR3 contains 16 residues. V lost 2 bases, J lost 1 base, and 13 bases lay in between.

The CDR3 DNA follows: TGCGCCAGCCGAACAGGGGACGATAGCAATCAGCCCCAGCATTTT. This translates into CASRTGDDSNQPQHF. The rearrangement uses TRBV5-1 and TRBJ1-5; TRBD1 agrees at 7 bases. V gave up 7 bases and J gave up 0 bases; unmatched junction bases: 7. This CDR3 is 15 amino acids long. CDR1 is SGHRS, CDR2 YFSETQ, per germline.

The count of this clone is one. This sequence joins TRBV7-3 and TRBJ2-7; the D gene is possibly TRBD2 (5 bases). The CDR3 totals 13 residues. Germline V gene data show CDR1 as SGHTA and CDR2 as FQGTGA. V lost 2 bases, J lost 8 bases, and 13 bases lay in between. CDR3 coding DNA: TGTGCCAGCAGCTTAGGTGAGGGTCGGCAGCAGTACTTC. Its translation is CASSLGEGRQQYF.

The chain is built from TRBV5-6 and TRBJ2-2; D possibly uses TRBD1 or TRBD2 (5 bases each). Germline V gives CDR1 SGHDT, CDR2 YYEEEE. The CDR3 is 15 amino acids. Trimming removed 2 bases at V and 5 bases at J, with 13 bases between. As DNA, the CDR3 is TGTGCCAGCAGCTTCCGGGACCGGGGAACCGGGGAGCTGTTTTTT. Its translation is CASSFRDRGTGELFF.

This sequence joins TRBV6-5 and TRBJ2-7; no definite D call. V lost 6 bases and J lost 0, with 12 bases in between. This CDR3 has 14 residues. The germline gives CDR1 MNHEY, CDR2 SVGAGI. CDR3: CASRRRPRSYEQYF. The CDR3 DNA follows: TGTGCCAGCAGGAGACGGCCCCGCTCCTACGAGCAGTACTTC.

The rearrangement joins TRBV28 to TRBJ1-1, with D hard to call. V was clipped by 3 bases and J by 1 base, with 6 bases between them. There are 13 residues in the CDR3. Germline V gene sequence: CDR1 MDHEN, CDR2 SYDVKM. Here the CDR3 reads CASSFSWNTEAFF. The DNA of the CDR3 is TGTGCCAGCAGTTTTTCGTGGAACACTGAAGCTTTCTTT.

The chain joins TRBV18 to TRBJ2-1; 10 bases agree with TRBD2. The CDR3 contains 14 residues. In germline, CDR1 is KGHSH, CDR2 LQKENI. J lost 14 bases, V lost 0 bases, and 7 bases had no gene match. CDR3 sequence (DNA): TGTGCCAGCTCACCACCGAGCCTAGCGGGAGTTAAGTTCTTC. This encodes CASSPPSLAGVKFF.

V gene TRBV19 combines with J gene TRBJ1-1; tentatively, D is TRBD1 (6 bases). The length of the CDR3 is 10 residues. CDR1 and CDR2 (germline): LNHDA, SQIVND (reference sequence). Trimming pared 5 bases from V and 10 bases from J, leaving 8 bases between. The CDR3 DNA follows: TGTGCCAGTAGTGACAGGACAGCTTTCTTT. Residues: CASSDRTAFF.

CDR3 sequence (DNA): TGTGCCAGCAGCCCCCCCCAGGGGGCGTTCTATGGCTACACCTTC. Its protein is CASSPPQGAFYGYTF. The chain has TRBV9 and TRBJ1-2, with 8 bases fitting TRBD1. The CDR3 runs to 15 residues. Germline trimming cut 4 bases from V and 4 bases from J; bases unmatched to any gene: 9. Germline CDR1 is SGDLS and CDR2 is YYNGEE. Full variable domain (remainder filled in from reference TRBV9 and TRBJ1-2): DSGVTQTPKHLITATGQRVTLRCSPRSGDLSVYWYQQSLDQGLQFLIQYYNGEERAKGNILERFSAQQFPDLHSELNLSSLELGDSALYFCASSPPQGAFYGYTFGSGTRLTVV.

On this clone itself: Its ends do not fully match the called genes, so a read error is possible. The genes are TRBV10-3 and TRBJ1-2; 8 nucleotides match TRBD1. In germline, CDR1 is ENHRY, CDR2 SYGVKD. The CDR3 covers 13 residues. The CDR3 DNA reads TGTGCCATCAGAGCACCGGGACAGGATGGGTACACCTTC. Translation gives CAIRAPGQDGYTF.

The chain employs TRBV12-5 and TRBJ1-2, with a possible D match to TRBD1 (6 bases). Germline CDR1 is LGHNT and CDR2 is FRNRAP. The CDR3 spans 14 residues. Trimming shortened V by 6 bases and J by 2 bases, and 13 bases separated the two germline ends. CDR3 loop: CASGLGHQNYGYTF. The CDR3 DNA sequence: TGTGCTAGTGGGCTGGGACACCAAAACTATGGCTACACCTTC.

This sequence joins TRBV3-1 (or the pseudogene TRBV3-2) and TRBJ1-2, with 9 bases aligning to TRBD1. CDR1 and CDR2 from the germline V gene are LGHDT and YNNKEL (reference sequence). After removal of 2 bases from V and 7 bases from J, the junction contained 11 bases not matched to a gene. This CDR3 spans 16 amino acids. CDR3 amino acids: CASSQITGTGSCGYTF. CDR3 DNA sequence: TGTGCCAGCAGCCAAATAACGGGGACAGGGAGCTGTGGCTACACCTTC.

This sequence joins TRBV7-6 and TRBJ1-4; tentatively, D is TRBD1 (6 bases). Germline CDR1 reads SGHVS; CDR2 reads FNYEAQ. CDR3 length equals 20 residues. Deletions cut 5 bases from V and 2 bases from J, with 27 bases between. The CDR3 sequence is CASSLSPRDNAYSTNEKLFF. In nucleotides, the CDR3 is TGTGCCAGCAGCCTAAGCCCCCGGGACAACGCGTATTCGACTAATGAAAAACTGTTTTTT. The full variable domain, in which reference TRBV7-6 and TRBJ1-4 provide the parts outside the CDR3, is GAGVSQSPRYKVTKRGQDVALRCDPISGHVSLYWYRQALGQGPEFLTYFNYEAQQDKSGLPNDRFSAERPEGSISTLTIQRTEQRDSAMYRCASSLSPRDNAYSTNEKLFFGSGTQLSVL.

The chain couples TRBV5-3 to TRBJ2-7; TRBD1 or TRBD2 may be the D gene (5 bases each). TRBV5-3 is an ORF, and what it does is uncertain. The CDR3 is 14 amino acids. Trimming removed 1 base at V and 0 bases at J, with 8 bases between. The CDR3 bases are TGTGCCAGAAGCTTGAAGGGGAGCTCCTACGAGCAGTACTTC. Translation gives CARSLKGSSYEQYF.

The chain combines TRBV19 with TRBJ1-5; 7 nucleotides align to TRBD1. V lost 3 bases, J lost 4 bases, and 3 bases stayed unmatched. Looked up from germline, CDR1 is LNHDA and CDR2 is SQIVND (reference sequence). The CDR3 runs 14 residues. For the CDR3, the DNA is TGTGCCAGTAGTATTGGGACAGCAAATCAGCCCCAGCATTTT. This gives the protein CASSIGTANQPQHF.

V is TRBV2 and J is TRBJ2-1; 8 positions agree with TRBD2. The CDR3 has 14 amino acids. V was clipped by 7 bases and J by 3 bases; unmatched bases: 5. Germline CDR1 reads SNHLY; CDR2 reads FYNNEI. The DNA of the CDR3 is TGTGCCAGCACCCGCGGGAGGATCTACAATGAGCAGTTCTTC. Translated: CASTRGRIYNEQFF.

The V gene is TRBV2, the J gene TRBJ2-5; unclear D gene. Germline CDR1 is SNHLY and CDR2 is FYNNEI. V was pared by 3 bases and J by 1 base, with 6 bases between. This CDR3 is 13 amino acids long. The CDR3 coding sequence is TGTGCCAGCAGTGAGCTCCCCCAAGAGACCCAGTACTTC. Protein: CASSELPQETQYF.

The chain joins TRBV11-1 to TRBJ2-3; no definite D call. With 2 bases removed from V and 0 bases from J, the gap between germline ends came to 9 bases. The CDR3 is made up of 15 amino acids. Germline V gene data show CDR1 as SGHAT and CDR2 as FQDESV (reference sequence). The CDR3, as DNA: TGTGCCAGCAGCTTAACTCCACTTAGCACAGATACGCAGTATTTT. As protein: CASSLTPLSTDTQYF.

This sequence joins TRBV28 and TRBJ1-5; D may be TRBD1 (5 bases). CDR1 and CDR2 from the germline V gene are MDHEN and SYDVKM. This CDR3 contains 15 residues. V lost 2 bases, J lost 0 bases, and 8 bases lay in between. CDR3 amino acids: CASSLQRGSNQPQHF. CDR3 sequence (DNA): TGTGCCAGCAGTTTACAAAGGGGTAGCAATCAGCCCCAGCATTTT.

The chain joins TRBV13 to TRBJ2-7; 11 positions match TRBD1. The CDR3 consists of 16 residues. Germline V lookup: CDR1 PRHDT, CDR2 FYEKMQ (reference sequence). V lost 1 base, J lost 5 bases, and 7 bases stayed unmatched. The CDR3 sequence: CASSLERDRGYNEQYF. The DNA for the CDR3 is TGTGCCAGCAGCTTAGAACGGGACAGGGGGTACAACGAGCAGTACTTC.

The CDR3 spells CASSVRRETTEAFF. The DNA of the CDR3 is TGCGCCAGCAGTGTAAGACGGGAGACCACTGAAGCTTTCTTT. J is TRBJ1-1 and V is TRBV10-1; D unclear. Germline V gene data show CDR1 as WNHNN and CDR2 as SYGVQD (reference sequence). Trimming removed 4 bases from V and 4 bases from J, with 13 bases in between. The CDR3 loop spans 14 amino acids.

The chain joins TRBV3-1 (or the pseudogene TRBV3-2) to TRBJ1-1; 9 positions agree with TRBD1. V shed 0 bases and J 5 bases; nucleotides not matched to a gene: 7. Germline CDR1 reads LGHDT; CDR2 reads YNNKEL (reference sequence). The CDR3 is made up of 16 amino acids. The CDR3 bases are TGTGCCAGCAGCCAAGATTACGGGACAGGGAGAACTGAAGCTTTCTTT. Translated, it gives CASSQDYGTGRTEAFF.

The chain couples TRBV28 to TRBJ1-2, with a tentative D call TRBD1 (5 bases). This CDR3 is 15 amino acids long. Germline V CDR1 and CDR2: MDHEN, SYDVKM. Trimming left V 6 bases short and J 7 bases short, with 21 bases between. CDR3 sequence: CASSNHEGRIGGYTF. CDR3 sequence (DNA): TGTGCCAGCAGCAACCACGAGGGGAGAATTGGTGGCTACACCTTC.

V usage is TRBV6-2 or TRBV6-3 and J usage is TRBJ2-5; D ambiguous. There are 13 residues in the CDR3. CDR1 is MNHEY, CDR2 SVGEGT, per germline. Trimming shortened V by 2 bases and J by 5 bases, and 9 bases separated the two germline ends. This CDR3 reads CASSYGGMETQYF. CDR3 in DNA: TGTGCCAGCAGTTACGGTGGGATGGAGACCCAGTACTTC.

V usage is TRBV6-2 or TRBV6-3 and J usage is TRBJ2-1; 7 positions match TRBD2. From germline, CDR1 is MNHEY and CDR2 SVGEGT. The CDR3 runs to 15 residues. V lost 5 bases and J lost 2; bases outside the gene matches: 6. CDR3 sequence (DNA): TGTGCCAGCAGTCCCCTAGCGGTAACCTACAATGAGCAGTTCTTC. It translates to CASSPLAVTYNEQFF.